These 9 T cell receptor beta chains were all obtained from the same sample, sequenced in a study of cytomegalovirus exposure and HLA in healthy donors. PCR amplification relied on 60 Vbeta primers (plus 13 Jbeta primers). TCRdb's copy holds only in-frame clones and misses some; the assay was immunoSEQ multiplex PCR. Counted here are about 190,000 clones, around three quarters occurring once; the ten biggest clones make up over 1.5%. Sequenced: PBMCs. The receptors derive from a woman aged 18-29 years in good health and CMV-seronegative.

The chain uses TRBV6-5 and TRBJ1-1, with 7 bases fitting TRBD1. This CDR3 contains 13 residues. From germline, CDR1 is MNHEY and CDR2 SVGAGI. V shed 5 bases and J 1 base; nucleotides not matched to a gene: 1. In DNA form, the CDR3 reads TGTGCCAGCAGTCGGACAGGGAACACTGAAGCTTTCTTT. Its translation is CASSRTGNTEAFF.

To note about this clone: Additional DNA sequences in this sample encode the identical CDR3. The rearrangement joins TRBV27 to TRBJ2-1, with D tentatively TRBD2 (5 bases). CDR3 length: 15 residues. Germline V CDR1 and CDR2: MNHEY, SMNVEV (reference sequence). V lost 2 bases and J 0 bases, leaving 8 bases between the germline ends. CDR3 sequence: CASSLGGSSYNEQFF. The CDR3 coding sequence is TGTGCCAGCAGTTTAGGTGGGAGCTCCTACAATGAGCAGTTCTTC.

J is TRBJ1-1 and V is TRBV30; 8 positions agree with TRBD1. Trimming cost V 3 bases and J 5 bases; bases outside gene matches: 14. The CDR3 is 16 amino acids. CDR1 is GTSNPN, CDR2 SVGIG, per germline (reference sequence). The CDR3 protein is CAWSIPGQGGRTEAFF. In DNA, the CDR3 is TGTGCCTGGAGCATACCCGGACAGGGCGGGAGAACTGAAGCTTTCTTT.

This chain joins TRBV5-6 and TRBJ2-3; tentatively, D is TRBD2 (6 bases). The CDR3 has 14 amino acids. Trimming cost V 4 bases and J 4 bases, with 13 bases left between them. Germline assignment: CDR1 SGHDT and CDR2 YYEEEE. The CDR3: CASSAGNYPDTQYF. The CDR3 DNA reads as TGTGCCAGCAGCGCGGGGAATTATCCAGATACGCAGTATTTT.

The chain links TRBV4-3 to TRBJ2-7, with 9 bases identical to TRBD1. The CDR3 is 17 amino acids. The germline V gene encodes CDR1 LGHNA and CDR2 YSLEER. With V trimmed by 2 bases and J by 4 bases, 12 bases remained unmatched. The DNA for the CDR3 is TGCGCCAGCAGCCAACAAAGACCGGGACAGGGTTTTTACGAGCAGTACTTC. This sequence encodes CASSQQRPGQGFYEQYF.

This clone was observed a handful of times. V usage is TRBV4-1 and J usage is TRBJ1-2; TRBD1 might be the D (5 bases). Germline V lookup: CDR1 MGHRA, CDR2 YSYEKL. V was cut by 7 bases and J by 6 bases, with 21 bases left in between. The CDR3 has 15 amino acids. The CDR3 region is CASTTVTVHPDGYTF. The CDR3 DNA follows: TGCGCCAGCACCACCGTGACAGTCCATCCGGATGGCTACACCTTC.

The chain joins TRBV5-1 to TRBJ2-7; 7 nucleotides align to TRBD2. Germline trimming cut 5 bases from V and 3 bases from J; bases unmatched to any gene: 8. Germline CDR1 reads SGHRS; CDR2 reads YFSETQ. The CDR3 contains 14 residues. Here the CDR3 reads CASSRAGDLYEQYF. In nucleotides, the CDR3 is TGCGCCAGCAGTCGGGCGGGGGACCTCTACGAGCAGTACTTC.

The gene calls are TRBV28 and TRBJ2-2, with D unresolved. Trimming left V 5 bases short and J 7 bases short, with 5 bases between. This CDR3 is built from 11 residues. CDR1 is MDHEN and CDR2 is SYDVKM in the germline V gene. The CDR3 sequence is CASSPYGELFF. CDR3 DNA sequence: TGTGCCAGCAGTCCTTACGGGGAGCTGTTTTTT.

The rearrangement joins TRBV4-1 to TRBJ2-1; 10 bases match TRBD2. V shed 4 bases and J 6 bases; nucleotides not matched to a gene: 6. The length of the CDR3 is 15 residues. The germline gives CDR1 MGHRA, CDR2 YSYEKL. The CDR3 protein is CASSLQRGGLNEQFF. DNA of the CDR3: TGCGCCAGCAGCCTCCAGCGGGGGGGCCTCAATGAGCAGTTCTTC.